These 28 T cell receptor beta chains were sequenced from one sample in a study of T cell changes during pregnancy in multiple sclerosis. Some clones are missing from TCRdb's copy, which holds only in-frame ones; the method was immunoSEQ multiplex PCR. The sample carries roughly 54,000 clones, 92% recorded once. The sequencing here drew on CD4+ T cells from peripheral blood mononuclear cells, taken after pregnancy. Source of these receptors: a female donor with multiple sclerosis, enrolled in a pregnancy study.

The chain joins TRBV7-2 to TRBJ1-1; possibly TRBD1 for D (6 bases). Germline loops: CDR1 SGHTA, CDR2 FQGNSA. The CDR3 spans 15 residues. Trimming removed 0 bases at V and 11 bases at J, with 19 bases between. DNA of the CDR3: TGTGCCAGCAGCTTAGCGTCGAAACAGGGAGTTGGGGCTTTCTTT. Its protein product is CASSLASKQGVGAFF.

The chain employs TRBV29-1 and TRBJ2-7; weak D call: TRBD1 (6 bases). The CDR3 sequence is 14 residues long. V lost 6 bases and J 0 bases, leaving 15 bases between the germline ends. CDR1 is SQVTM and CDR2 is ANQGSEA in the germline V gene. As DNA, the CDR3 is TGCAGCGTGAGCGTGGGGGCCCGCTCCTACGAGCAGTACTTC. Its translation is CSVSVGARSYEQYF.

The chain couples TRBV4-3 to TRBJ1-1; 7 bases are shared with TRBD1. Germline trimming cut 3 bases from V and 10 bases from J; bases unmatched to any gene: 8. The CDR3 spans 13 residues. The germline CDR1 and CDR2 sequences are LGHNA and YSLEER. The DNA of the CDR3 is TGCGCCAGCAGCCACACAGGGTCAGGGGGAGCTTTCTTT. This gives the protein CASSHTGSGGAFF.

V is TRBV6-1 and J is TRBJ1-1; 8 positions match TRBD1. Trimming cost V 5 bases and J 8 bases; bases outside gene matches: 13. Germline V gene sequence: CDR1 MNHNS, CDR2 SASEGT. CDR3 length: 15 amino acids. The CDR3 loop reads CASSPFDRGLGEAFF. The CDR3 nucleotides read TGTGCCAGCAGTCCCTTTGACAGGGGTCTCGGGGAAGCTTTCTTT.

In its sample, this clone was seen a few times. The rearrangement links TRBV5-4 to TRBJ2-1, with 9 bases aligning to TRBD1. The V gene's germline CDR1 is SGHNT and CDR2 YYREEE (reference sequence). J was trimmed by 7 bases and V by 4 bases; bases with no gene match: 12. The CDR3 is 16 amino acids. The CDR3 region has the DNA TGTGCCAGCAGCATCGCCGGGACAGGGCGAACAAATGAGCAGTTCTTC. Translation: CASSIAGTGRTNEQFF. The variable domain in full, with the rest retrieved from reference TRBV5-4 and TRBJ2-1, is ETGVTQSPTHLIKTRGQQVTLRCSSQSGHNTVSWYQQALGQGPQFIFQYYREEENGRGNFPPRFSGLQFPNYSSELNVNALELDDSALYLCASSIAGTGRTNEQFFGPGTRLTVL.

This chain connects TRBV5-6 to TRBJ1-6; D possibly corresponds to TRBD1 (5 bases). V was trimmed by 0 bases and J by 0 bases, leaving 13 bases between them. This CDR3 contains 18 residues. Germline V gives CDR1 SGHDT, CDR2 YYEEEE. DNA for the CDR3: TGTGCCAGCAGCTTGGCCAGGGCGCCAAGCTCCTATAATTCACCCCTCCACTTT. Amino acids: CASSLARAPSSYNSPLHF. The full variable domain, in which reference TRBV5-6 and TRBJ1-6 provide the parts outside the CDR3, is DAGVTQSPTHLIKTRGQQVTLRCSPKSGHDTVSWYQQALGQGPQFIFQYYEEEERQRGNFPDRFSGHQFPNYSSELNVNALLLGDSALYLCASSLARAPSSYNSPLHFGNGTRLTVT.

This clone was detected a few times. The CDR3 sequence: CSATTSSKRFF. DNA of the CDR3: TGCAGTGCAACGACTAGTTCTAAGAGGTTCTTC. The chain carries TRBV20-1 and TRBJ2-1; weak D call: TRBD2 (6 bases). Trimming left V 6 bases short and J 15 bases short, with 18 bases between. Germline CDR1 is DFQATT and CDR2 is SNEGSKA (reference sequence). This CDR3 contains 11 residues.

This clone was seen only once. V is TRBV4-3 and J is TRBJ2-7; a possible D gene is TRBD1 (5 bases). The CDR3 runs to 15 residues. Germline CDR1 and CDR2: LGHNA and YSLEER. With 0 bases removed from V and 4 bases from J, the gap between germline ends came to 13 bases. The CDR3 DNA sequence: TGCGCCAGCAGCCAAGATCAATTAGGGGTTTACGAGCAGTACTTC. The encoded protein is CASSQDQLGVYEQYF.

In this sample, this clone turned up once. The chain employs TRBV27 and TRBJ2-2; D call uncertain. V gave up 5 bases and J gave up 5 bases, with 18 bases separating them. CDR1 and CDR2 from the germline V gene are MNHEY and SMNVEV (reference sequence). This CDR3 is built from 16 residues. Here the CDR3 DNA reads TGTGCCAGCAGTAGCCCCCCCCCGGGTGGTACCGGGGAGCTGTTTTTT. Its protein is CASSSPPPGGTGELFF.

This chain's CDR3 is CASSFRGEQETQYF. The DNA of the CDR3 is TGTGCCAGCAGCTTTAGGGGCGAACAAGAGACCCAGTACTTC. V gene TRBV6-6 combines with J gene TRBJ2-5, with D perhaps matching TRBD1 (5 bases). There are 14 residues in the CDR3. V lost 6 bases to trimming and J lost 2 bases, with 13 bases between them. In germline, CDR1 is MNHNY, CDR2 SVGAGI (reference sequence).

The chain carries TRBV5-1 and TRBJ1-3; the D gene is possibly TRBD1 (6 bases). The CDR3 is made up of 16 amino acids. V lost 2 bases and J lost 1, with 13 bases in between. Germline loops: CDR1 SGHRS, CDR2 YFSETQ. The CDR3 sequence is CASSFGGGGSGNTIYF. The DNA for the CDR3 is TGCGCCAGCAGCTTCGGAGGGGGAGGGTCTGGAAACACCATATATTTT.

The chain joins TRBV6-5 to TRBJ2-5; 7 positions agree with TRBD2. The V segment lost 7 bases and the J segment 2 bases; nucleotides outside the gene matches: 7. Germline V gene data show CDR1 as MNHEY and CDR2 as SVGAGI. The CDR3 extends over 14 amino acids. The CDR3: CASKVGGSQETQYF. For the CDR3, the DNA is TGTGCCAGCAAAGTGGGCGGGAGTCAAGAGACCCAGTACTTC.

The J gene is TRBJ2-5, the V gene TRBV7-2, with D perhaps TRBD1 (5 bases). Germline CDR1 SGHTA, CDR2 FQGNSA. This CDR3 is 13 amino acids long. Trimming pared 4 bases from V and 2 bases from J, leaving 8 bases between. CDR3 nucleotide sequence: TGTGCCAGCAGCTACCGGACACAAGAGACCCAGTACTTC. It encodes CASSYRTQETQYF.

The J gene is TRBJ1-2, the V gene TRBV29-1; 7 bases agree with TRBD1. Germline values: CDR1 SQVTM, CDR2 ANQGSEA. The V and J ends lost 6 bases and 8 bases, in that order; junction bases with no gene match: 9. The CDR3 spans 12 residues. The CDR3 region is CSVQQGIGGYTF. CDR3 nucleotides: TGCAGCGTCCAACAGGGGATCGGCGGCTACACCTTC. Full variable domain (rest looked up from reference TRBV29-1 and TRBJ1-2): SAVISQKPSRDICQRGTSLTIQCQVDSQVTMMFWYRQQPGQSLTLIATANQGSEATYESGFVIDKFPISRPNLTFSTLTVSNMSPEDSSIYLCSVQQGIGGYTFGSGTRLTVV.

The V and J genes are TRBV19 and TRBJ2-4; TRBD1 aligns across 7 bases. This CDR3 is built from 14 residues. Germline-derived CDR1 and CDR2 are LNHDA and SQIVND (reference sequence). After removal of 5 bases from V and 7 bases from J, the junction contained 8 bases not matched to a gene. The CDR3, as DNA: TGTGCCAGTAGTCCGACGGACAGGTTGAACATTCAGTACTTC. Translation: CASSPTDRLNIQYF.

This clone was recorded once. This sequence joins TRBV5-1 and TRBJ2-3, with 10 bases matching TRBD2. Germline values: CDR1 SGHRS, CDR2 YFSETQ. V lost 4 bases to trimming and J lost 4 bases; unmatched junction nucleotides: 6. This CDR3 is built from 15 residues. CDR3 residues: CASSQPGLASDTQYF. CDR3 sequence (DNA): TGCGCCAGCAGCCAACCGGGACTAGCGTCAGATACGCAGTATTTT.

The V call is TRBV19, the J call TRBJ2-4, with 7 bases fitting TRBD1. CDR1 and CDR2 from the germline V gene are LNHDA and SQIVND (reference sequence). This CDR3 is 18 amino acids long. After removal of 2 bases from V and 0 bases from J, the junction contained 10 bases not matched to a gene. CDR3 bases: TGTGCCAGTAGTATAAACAGGGGATCCTCTTTAGCCAAAAACATTCAGTACTTC. As protein: CASSINRGSSLAKNIQYF.

This clone was observed a few times. The chain is built from TRBV18 and TRBJ2-1, with 9 bases aligning to TRBD2. This CDR3 spans 17 amino acids. Germline CDR1 KGHSH, CDR2 LQKENI. V was pared by 6 bases and J by 0 bases, with 9 bases of the junction left unmatched. The CDR3 region is CASSLSGGRSSYNEQFF. CDR3 in DNA: TGTGCCAGCTCCCTTAGCGGGGGACGCAGCTCCTACAATGAGCAGTTCTTC.

The chain joins TRBV10-3 to TRBJ1-3, with D uncertain. The CDR3 has 15 amino acids. Germline V gene sequence: CDR1 ENHRY, CDR2 SYGVKD. Trimming removed 6 bases from V and 0 bases from J, with 12 bases in between. The CDR3 sequence: CAIRSSANSGNTIYF. CDR3 nucleotide sequence: TGTGCCATCAGGTCGTCCGCGAACTCTGGAAACACCATATATTTT.

The chain employs TRBV19 and TRBJ1-2; weak D call: TRBD1 (5 bases). This CDR3 is built from 12 residues. Trimming cost V 6 bases and J 8 bases, with 13 bases left between them. Germline V gene data show CDR1 as LNHDA and CDR2 as SQIVND (reference sequence). In DNA form, the CDR3 reads TGTGCCAGTAGGATGGTGGGGGGGGGCTACACCTTC. Its protein product is CASRMVGGGYTF.

The genes are TRBV7-6 and TRBJ2-5; tentatively, D is TRBD1 (5 bases). V was pared by 3 bases and J by 4 bases, with 12 bases between. The germline V gene has CDR1 SGHVS and CDR2 FNYEAQ. CDR3 length: 14 residues. The CDR3, as DNA: TGTGCCAGCAGCTTTGAAGGGGCCCGAGAGACCCAGTACTTC. Encoded protein: CASSFEGARETQYF.

This sequence joins TRBV19 and TRBJ2-1; 8 nucleotides line up with TRBD2. J gave up 8 bases and V 3 bases, and 9 bases lay outside the gene matches. Germline CDR1 and CDR2: LNHDA and SQIVND (reference sequence). The CDR3 consists of 15 residues. The CDR3 region is CASSIQRGPTYEQFF. The DNA of the CDR3 is TGTGCCAGTAGTATCCAGCGGGGGCCCACGTATGAGCAGTTCTTC. The complete variable domain, with remaining parts taken from reference TRBV19 and TRBJ2-1, reads DGGITQSPKYLFRKEGQNVTLSCEQNLNHDAMYWYRQDPGQGLRLIYYSQIVNDFQKGDIAEGYSVSREKKESFPLTVTSAQKNPTAFYLCASSIQRGPTYEQFFGPGTRLTVL.

The gene calls are TRBV19 and TRBJ1-1; D remains unclear. The CDR3 is 14 residues long. With 9 bases removed from V and 1 base from J, the gap between germline ends came to 15 bases. Germline V gene lookup returns CDR1 LNHDA and CDR2 SQIVND (reference sequence). CDR3 sequence: CASKWRTENTEAFF. The CDR3 DNA follows: TGTGCCAGCAAATGGAGAACCGAGAACACTGAAGCTTTCTTT.

This sequence joins TRBV27 and TRBJ2-7; 9 nucleotides line up with TRBD1. The J segment lost 3 bases and the V segment lost 0 bases, leaving 9 bases of the junction unmatched. Germline CDR1 and CDR2: MNHEY and SMNVEV (reference sequence). The CDR3 totals 17 residues. The CDR3 is CASSLSAGTGIFYEQYF. Written as DNA, the CDR3 is TGTGCCAGCAGTTTATCGGCAGGGACAGGGATCTTCTACGAGCAGTACTTC.

The chain carries TRBV7-9 and TRBJ1-2, with D possibly TRBD1 on 5 matching bases. CDR3 length: 15 residues. CDR1 and CDR2 (germline): SEHNR, FQNEAQ (reference sequence). V was shortened by 1 base and J by 2 bases, with 11 bases between the two germline ends. Here the CDR3 DNA reads TGTGCCAGCAGCTTAGGACAGAGCCCAAACTATGGCTACACCTTC. This encodes CASSLGQSPNYGYTF.

The CDR3 bases are TGTGCCAGCAGCTTAAGGGCCCAGGGGGTTATAACCCACGAGCAGTACTTC. Its translation: CASSLRAQGVITHEQYF. V gene TRBV7-2 combines with J gene TRBJ2-7, with 7 bases that match TRBD1. The CDR3 is made up of 17 amino acids. CDR1 SGHTA and CDR2 FQGNSA come from the germline V gene. With V trimmed by 2 bases and J by 5 bases, 15 bases remained unmatched.

The chain joins TRBV7-2 to TRBJ2-5, with D uncertain. The CDR3 sequence is 11 residues long. The V end was cut by 5 bases, the J end by 4 bases, with 5 bases between. Germline V gene data show CDR1 as SGHTA and CDR2 as FQGNSA. CDR3 DNA: TGTGCCAGCAGCCCGGGAGAGACCCAGTACTTC. Residues: CASSPGETQYF.

The chain links TRBV19 to TRBJ2-5; perhaps TRBD1 as D (5 bases). V was cut by 4 bases and J by 6 bases, with 18 bases left in between. This CDR3 is built from 15 residues. Germline V gives CDR1 LNHDA, CDR2 SQIVND (reference sequence). CDR3 sequence (DNA): TGTGCCAGTAGTACTCCCGGGTCAGGGCTAAAGACCCAGTACTTC. Translated, it gives CASSTPGSGLKTQYF. Combining the CDR3 with reference TRBV19 and TRBJ2-5 gives the whole variable domain DGGITQSPKYLFRKEGQNVTLSCEQNLNHDAMYWYRQDPGQGLRLIYYSQIVNDFQKGDIAEGYSVSREKKESFPLTVTSAQKNPTAFYLCASSTPGSGLKTQYFGPGTRLLVL.